The clone carrying this T cell receptor beta chain came up many times. Assay: immunoSEQ multiplex PCR; the TCRdb copy retains only in-frame clones and omits some. Of around 100,000 clones in the sample, over 65% are singletons; the top ten hold about 3.9%. The sample is drawn from a study of blood T cell repertoires in COVID-19. Germline CDR1 reads SQVTM; CDR2 reads ANQGSEA. With 5 bases removed from V and 5 bases from J, the gap between germline ends came to 12 bases. The CDR3 totals 12 residues. The sequencing sample was made of peripheral blood. This receptor was identified in a man in his 70s with COVID-19, enrolled during active disease. The chain has TRBV29-1 and TRBJ1-1; D is possibly TRBD1 (5 bases). The CDR3 DNA follows: TGCAGCGTTACGGCTCGGGGGACTGAAGCTTTCTTT. Translating it yields CSVTARGTEAFF.